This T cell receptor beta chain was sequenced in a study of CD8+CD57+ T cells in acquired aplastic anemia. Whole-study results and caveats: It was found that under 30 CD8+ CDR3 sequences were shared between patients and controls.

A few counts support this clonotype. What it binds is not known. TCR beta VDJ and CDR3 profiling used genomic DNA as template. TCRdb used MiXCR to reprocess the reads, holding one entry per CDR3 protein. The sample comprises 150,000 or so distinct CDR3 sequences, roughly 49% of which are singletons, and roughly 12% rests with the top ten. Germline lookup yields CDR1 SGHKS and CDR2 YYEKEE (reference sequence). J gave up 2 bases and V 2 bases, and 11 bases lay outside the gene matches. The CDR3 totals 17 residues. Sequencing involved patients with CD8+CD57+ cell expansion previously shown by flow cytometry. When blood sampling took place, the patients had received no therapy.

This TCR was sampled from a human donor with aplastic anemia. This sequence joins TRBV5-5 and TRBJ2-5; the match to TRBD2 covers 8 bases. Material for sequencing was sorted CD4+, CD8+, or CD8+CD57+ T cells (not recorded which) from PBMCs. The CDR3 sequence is CASSFSAGGLQQETQYF. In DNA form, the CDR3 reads TGTGCCAGCAGCTTTTCGGCGGGGGGCCTTCAACAAGAGACCCAGTACTTC.